This T cell receptor beta chain was sequenced during a study of identical twins. General study findings and limits: Fewer insertions marked abundant cord blood beta clonotypes; young adult naive trended weakly, memory not at all. Zero-insertion analyses might be partly confounded by invariant T cells like MAIT and iNKT. The models systematically underestimated how much out-of-frame TCR alpha was shared in monozygotic twins.

The V end lost 5 bases, the J end lost 9 bases, and 13 bases lay between the germline ends. The CDR3 covers 13 residues. Germline CDR1 KGHDR, CDR2 SFDVKD. Points on this clonotype: Antigen unknown.

TCRdb recomputed calls from the 5' RACE reads with MiXCR, one row per CDR3 protein. The profile covers about 340,000 distinct CDR3 sequences, with approximately 13% appearing a single time and just over 7% taken by the ten largest. The same data also went into a second study, on yellow fever vaccine responses in identical twins.

Material for sequencing was CD8+ T cells sorted from blood. The origin of this receptor is a woman under 30 in good health. This sequence joins TRBV24-1 and TRBJ2-1, with D possibly TRBD2 on 6 matching bases. The CDR3 DNA sequence: TGTGCCACCAGTGCCCCCGGGGACTTTGAGCAGTTCTTC. It is translated as CATSAPGDFEQFF.